This passage covers 17 T cell receptor beta chains from one sample sequenced in a study of long-term antiretroviral therapy in people with HIV. Assay version v3.0 of immunoSEQ was used, and it was run at survey level. Profiled with immunoSEQ multiplex PCR; TCRdb holds only in-frame clones, not every one. This table holds about 25,000 clones, roughly 80% found once. This material consisted of unsorted PBMCs, taken 2.9 years after starting antiretroviral therapy. Receptor source: a man aged 45-65 years with HIV.

This clone was counted only a few times. The gene calls are TRBV7-2 and TRBJ2-7; 7 nucleotides match TRBD2. The length of the CDR3 is 17 residues. J gave up 0 bases and V 4 bases, and 12 bases lay outside the gene matches. From germline, CDR1 is SGHTA and CDR2 FQGNSA. The CDR3 coding sequence is TGTGCCAGCAGCTCAACCCTTACTAGCGTCAACTCCTACGAGCAGTACTTC. Translating gives CASSSTLTSVNSYEQYF.

The rearrangement joins TRBV2 to TRBJ2-5; 8 bases agree with TRBD1. The germline V gene encodes CDR1 SNHLY and CDR2 FYNNEI. The CDR3 has 13 residues. Trimming cost V 6 bases and J 3 bases; bases outside gene matches: 3. CDR3 DNA sequence: TGTGCCAGCAGCGTGGGACAGGAAGAGACCCAGTACTTC. Protein: CASSVGQEETQYF.

This clone is medium-sized by share. V gene TRBV4-1 combines with J gene TRBJ2-7; D call uncertain. CDR1 and CDR2 from the germline V gene are MGHRA and YSYEKL. The CDR3 totals 13 residues. V lost 5 bases and J 5 bases, leaving 13 bases between the germline ends. The CDR3 DNA is TGCGCCAGCAGCTTTCGAGAGAGCAACGAGCAGTACTTC. Translating it yields CASSFRESNEQYF.

V and J are TRBV11-2 and TRBJ2-3, with 7 positions matching TRBD1. The CDR3 contains 17 residues. CDR1 is SGHAT, CDR2 FQNNGV, per germline. Trimming at V came to 0 bases and at J to 2 bases, leaving 8 bases not matched to a gene. Here the CDR3 reads CASSLDPGQLNTDTQYF. CDR3 bases: TGTGCCAGCAGCTTAGATCCGGGACAGCTGAACACAGATACGCAGTATTTT.

This clone came up once. The chain has TRBV28 and TRBJ1-1, with TRBD1 identical over 8 bases. The trim removed 5 bases at V and 4 bases at J, leaving 3 bases unmatched. There are 13 residues in the CDR3. Germline loops: CDR1 MDHEN, CDR2 SYDVKM. The CDR3 DNA is TGTGCCAGCAGTCGTCAGGGGGCCACTGAAGCTTTCTTT. Translating it yields CASSRQGATEAFF.

The rearrangement joins TRBV5-1 to TRBJ1-6; 10 positions match TRBD1. Germline assignment: CDR1 SGHRS and CDR2 YFSETQ. This CDR3 comprises 16 residues. Germline trimming cut 0 bases from V and 5 bases from J; bases unmatched to any gene: 2. CDR3 nucleotide sequence: TGCGCCAGCAGCTTGGAAGGGACAGGGGATAATTCACCCCTCCACTTT. It translates to CASSLEGTGDNSPLHF.

The DNA for the CDR3 is TGTGCCAGCAGTGAAATGTGGCGGGAAGCTTCTTACAATGAGCAGTTCTTC. This gives the protein CASSEMWREASYNEQFF. The chain employs TRBV6-1 and TRBJ2-1, with D perhaps matching TRBD2 (6 bases). V was trimmed by 2 bases and J by 4 bases, leaving 18 bases between them. Germline V gene lookup returns CDR1 MNHNS and CDR2 SASEGT. This CDR3 contains 17 residues.

J is TRBJ1-6 and V is TRBV11-1, with TRBD1 matching over 8 bases. CDR3 length: 14 amino acids. Germline CDR1 and CDR2: SGHAT and FQDESV (reference sequence). With V trimmed by 4 bases and J by 5 bases, 1 base remained unmatched. CDR3 amino acids: CASSYRGNNSPLHF. CDR3 coding DNA: TGTGCCAGCAGCTACAGGGGGAATAATTCACCCCTCCACTTT.

This chain connects TRBV27 to TRBJ2-7, with 12 bases identical to TRBD2. The CDR3 has 15 amino acids. J gave up 2 bases and V 3 bases, and 2 bases lay outside the gene matches. Germline values: CDR1 MNHEY, CDR2 SMNVEV (reference sequence). The chain's CDR3 is CASSLASGGAYEQYF. As DNA, the CDR3 is TGTGCCAGCAGTTTGGCTAGCGGGGGGGCCTACGAGCAGTACTTC.

This sequence joins TRBV6-5 and TRBJ1-5; 7 positions agree with TRBD1. V gave up 3 bases and J gave up 2 bases; unmatched junction bases: 7. The CDR3 totals 16 residues. The germline V gene encodes CDR1 MNHEY and CDR2 SVGAGI. Written as DNA, the CDR3 is TGTGCCAGCAGTTATGGCCGACAGGGCGGCAATCAGCCCCAGCATTTT. It encodes CASSYGRQGGNQPQHF.

A single count supports this clone. This chain joins TRBV4-1 and TRBJ2-7; no clear D gene. This CDR3 has 14 residues. The ends were cut back, 0 bases at V and 1 base at J, with 7 bases in the middle. CDR1 and CDR2 from the germline V gene are MGHRA and YSYEKL. CDR3 in amino acids: CASSQDEPSYEQYF. The CDR3 DNA reads as TGCGCCAGCAGCCAAGATGAGCCTTCCTACGAGCAGTACTTC.

This clone is a singleton in its sample. J is TRBJ2-2 and V is TRBV28, with 7 bases matching TRBD1. CDR3 length: 16 residues. In germline, CDR1 is MDHEN, CDR2 SYDVKM. Trimming took 3 bases from V and 7 from J; bases not matched to a gene: 11. Written as DNA, the CDR3 is TGTGCCAGCAGTTTCGAGCACAGGGGAATTCGCGGGGAGCTGTTTTTT. Amino acids: CASSFEHRGIRGELFF.

The chain couples TRBV10-3 to TRBJ1-1; D ambiguous. CDR1 and CDR2 from the germline V gene are ENHRY and SYGVKD. Trimming removed 4 bases from V and 5 bases from J, with 11 bases in between. The CDR3 extends over 13 amino acids. CDR3 sequence: CAISANPRTEAFF. Written as DNA, the CDR3 is TGTGCCATCAGTGCCAACCCGAGGACTGAAGCTTTCTTT.

The table lists this clone with a few counts. This chain connects TRBV10-3 to TRBJ2-5; perhaps D is TRBD1 or TRBD2 (7 bases each). V was cut by 3 bases and J by 4 bases, with 21 bases left in between. CDR3 length: 17 residues. Germline V gives CDR1 ENHRY, CDR2 SYGVKD. CDR3 residues: CAISEGGGGERVETQYF. In DNA, the CDR3 is TGTGCCATCAGTGAAGGGGGAGGGGGCGAAAGGGTAGAGACCCAGTACTTC.

The chain employs TRBV28 and TRBJ1-1; no clear D. In germline, CDR1 is MDHEN, CDR2 SYDVKM. This CDR3 is 12 amino acids long. Trimming left V 3 bases short and J 6 bases short, with 8 bases between. CDR3: CASSLIHAEAFF. In DNA form, the CDR3 reads TGTGCCAGCAGTTTGATTCACGCTGAAGCTTTCTTT.

The chain is built from TRBV7-2 and TRBJ1-1; 7 positions match TRBD1. Trimming took 7 bases from V and 1 from J; bases not matched to a gene: 6. The germline gives CDR1 SGHTA, CDR2 FQGNSA. This CDR3 is 14 amino acids long. The CDR3 sequence: CASIPQGGNTEAFF. CDR3 nucleotide sequence: TGTGCCAGCATTCCCCAGGGGGGGAACACTGAAGCTTTCTTT. Complete variable domain (other parts from reference TRBV7-2 and TRBJ1-1): GAGVSQSPSNKVTEKGKDVELRCDPISGHTALYWYRQSLGQGLEFLIYFQGNSAPDKSGLPSDRFSAERTGGSVSTLTIQRTQQEDSAVYLCASIPQGGNTEAFFGQGTRLTVV.

The V and J genes are TRBV27 and TRBJ1-1; D possibly corresponds to TRBD1 (6 bases). Germline CDR1 reads MNHEY; CDR2 reads SMNVEV (reference sequence). CDR3 length: 13 residues. V lost 4 bases to trimming and J lost 5 bases, with 11 bases between them. The CDR3 region is CASSYRVVTEAFF. For the CDR3, the DNA is TGTGCCAGCAGTTACAGGGTGGTTACTGAAGCTTTCTTT.